Listed below are T cell receptor beta chains from one sample, sequenced in a study of shared clonotypes between healthy human individuals. Profiled with immunoSEQ multiplex PCR; TCRdb holds only in-frame clones, not every one. The table has approximately 1.1 million clones, 70% to 80% seen once. Sequencing used memory CD4+ T cells from PBMCs. The receptors shown here come from a man younger than 35 in good health. Some clones in this sample may be carry-over from other donors' samples. The CDR3 runs from the conserved cysteine through the conserved F or W. The D gene is left open where the match is weak. Part of the rows lack a size; the others show once, few, many or a class for expanded clones.

16	.	.	TRBV28	TRBJ1-5	CASSFLAQENNQPQHF	TGTGCCAGCAGTTTCTTGGCACAGGAAAACAATCAGCCCCAGCATTTT
15	.	.	TRBV28	TRBJ1-2	CASSLGRVLNYGYTF	TGTGCCAGCAGTTTGGGCAGGGTTCTAAACTATGGCTACACCTTC
13	.	.	TRBV7-2	TRBJ1-2	CASRLQDPYGYTF	TGTGCCAGCAGGCTACAGGACCCCTATGGCTACACCTTC
16	.	.	TRBV12-5	TRBJ2-2	CASGLGVAEIAGELFF	TGTGCTAGTGGGTTAGGGGTAGCAGAAATTGCCGGGGAGCTGTTTTTT
12	TRBD2	.	TRBV29-1	TRBJ2-2	CSAGTSAGELFF	TGCAGCGCCGGGACTAGCGCCGGGGAGCTGTTTTTT
18	TRBD2	.	TRBV4-1	TRBJ2-2	CASSRLLGTSGNTGELFF	TGCGCCAGCAGCCGGCTACTTGGGACTAGCGGGAACACCGGGGAGCTGTTTTTT
12	TRBD2	few	TRBV5-3	TRBJ2-1	CARSREVNEQFF	TGTGCCAGAAGCCGGGAGGTGAATGAGCAGTTCTTC
15	.	.	TRBV19	TRBJ2-5	CASSIRRGRQETQYF	TGTGCCAGTAGTATTCGACGAGGAAGACAAGAGACCCAGTACTTC
15	.	.	TRBV5-1	TRBJ1-3	CASRIGPTSGNTIYF	TGCGCCAGCAGGATCGGGCCAACCTCTGGAAACACCATATATTTT
19	TRBD2	once	TRBV5-4	TRBJ2-3	CASSSGGLAGGPSTDTQYF	TGTGCCAGCAGCTCCGGAGGGCTAGCGGGAGGCCCTAGCACAGATACGCAGTATTTT
14	TRBD1	.	TRBV27	TRBJ1-2	CASSAGQGVFGYTF	TGTGCCAGCAGTGCCGGACAGGGGGTGTTTGGCTACACCTTC
12	.	few	TRBV5-1	TRBJ2-3	CASSLARDTQYF	TGCGCCAGCAGCTTGGCGAGAGATACGCAGTATTTT
14	.	.	TRBV19	TRBJ2-1	CASKGGSSYNEQFF	TGTGCCAGTAAGGGCGGTAGCTCCTACAATGAGCAGTTCTTC
13	TRBD2	few	TRBV11-3	TRBJ2-7	CASAWGGSNEQYF	TGTGCCAGCGCGTGGGGCGGGAGTAACGAGCAGTACTTC
14	.	once	TRBV6-6	TRBJ2-3	CASSYSWGADTQYF	TGTGCCAGCAGTTATTCCTGGGGGGCGGATACGCAGTATTTT
13	.	.	TRBV6-5	TRBJ1-1	CASRLRGGTEAFF	TGTGCCAGCAGACTCAGGGGCGGCACTGAAGCTTTCTTT
14	TRBD1	.	TRBV6-6	TRBJ1-2	CASRDSGGSFGYTF	TGTGCCAGCAGAGATTCAGGGGGGAGCTTTGGCTACACCTTC
14	TRBD1	.	TRBV5-1	TRBJ2-1	CASRRQGASNEQFF	TGCGCCAGCAGAAGACAGGGGGCAAGCAATGAGCAGTTCTTC
13	.	.	TRBV12-2	TRBJ2-1	CASRLVPYNEQFF	TGTGCAAGTCGCTTAGTACCTTACAATGAGCAGTTCTTC
13	.	.	TRBV28	TRBJ1-1	CASSPPGEGIAFF	TGTGCCAGCAGTCCCCCCGGGGAGGGCATTGCTTTCTTT
13	.	.	TRBV7-2	TRBJ1-2	CASSRMGENGYTF	TGTGCCAGCAGCCGGATGGGGGAGAATGGCTACACCTTC
20	.	.	TRBV28	TRBJ1-5	CASSLSFVPMDVSSNQPQHF	TGTGCCAGCAGTTTATCCTTCGTTCCGATGGACGTTTCTAGCAATCAGCCCCAGCATTTT
15	.	.	TRBV6-1	TRBJ1-2	CASSESVGGSYGYTF	TGTGCCAGCAGTGAATCGGTAGGCGGTTCCTATGGCTACACCTTC
13	.	.	TRBV7-9	TRBJ1-2	CASSRIGYYGYTF	TGTGCCAGCAGCCGTATAGGGTACTATGGCTACACCTTC
15	TRBD1	.	TRBV28	TRBJ1-4	CASSTSRQGPEKLFF	TGTGCCAGCAGTACAAGTAGACAGGGACCTGAAAAACTGTTTTTT
19	TRBD2	.	TRBV7-3	TRBJ2-5	CASSLSPAASGRRLETQYF	TGTGCCAGCAGCTTATCTCCCGCAGCTAGCGGGCGGAGGTTGGAGACCCAGTACTTC
13	TRBD1	once	TRBV10-3	TRBJ1-2	CATAGTGEEGYTF	TGTGCCACCGCAGGGACAGGAGAAGAAGGCTACACCTTC
15	.	few	TRBV28	TRBJ1-4	CASRLPGTSNEKLFF	TGTGCCAGCAGGCTCCCCGGGACATCGAATGAAAAACTGTTTTTT
12	.	.	TRBV18	TRBJ1-4	CASSSRNEKLFF	TGTGCCAGCTCCTCTCGGAATGAAAAACTGTTTTTT
15	TRBD1	.	TRBV6-1	TRBJ2-2	CASSDVTGASGELFF	TGTGCCAGCAGTGATGTGACAGGGGCGAGCGGGGAGCTGTTTTTT
13	.	.	TRBV6-5	TRBJ1-5	CASRPGTQGKEHF	TGTGCCAGCAGGCCGGGGACCCAAGGGAAGGAGCATTTT
18	TRBD2	once	TRBV4-3	TRBJ2-2	CASSRVVLAGDSGGELFF	TGCGCCAGCAGTCGCGTGGTGCTAGCGGGAGATTCTGGCGGGGAGCTGTTTTTT
15	.	.	TRBV7-9	TRBJ2-5	CASSRWTTVEETQYF	TGTGCCAGCAGCCGATGGACTACGGTGGAGGAGACCCAGTACTTC
15	TRBD2	.	TRBV11-2	TRBJ2-1	CASSLRLAGNNEQFF	TGTGCCAGCAGCTTAAGACTAGCCGGGAACAATGAGCAGTTCTTC
13	.	few	TRBV5-1	TRBJ2-5	CASSSAGTSPIYF	TGCGCCAGCAGCAGTGCCGGGACCAGTCCAATCTACTTC
13	TRBD2	few	TRBV5-6	TRBJ2-7	CASSRGPTSECYF	TGTGCCAGCAGCCGAGGGCCCACTAGCGAATGTTACTTC
13	.	.	TRBV7-7	TRBJ2-7	CASSLGRTDEQYF	TGTGCCAGCAGCTTAGGTAGGACGGACGAGCAGTACTTC
16	TRBD1	few	TRBV7-9	TRBJ1-1	CASSPFGQGDRTEAFF	TGTGCCAGCAGCCCTTTCGGACAGGGCGATAGGACTGAAGCTTTCTTT
12	.	once	TRBV6-5	TRBJ2-1	CASSQIGDEQFF	TGTGCCAGCAGCCAGATTGGAGATGAGCAGTTCTTC
13	.	once	TRBV6-6	TRBJ1-3	CASTEYPGNTIYF	TGTGCCAGCACCGAATACCCAGGAAACACCATATATTTT
14	.	.	TRBV10-3	TRBJ1-5	CAISETGFAQPQHF	TGTGCCATCAGTGAGACAGGGTTCGCTCAGCCCCAGCATTTT
13	.	once	TRBV5-8	TRBJ2-7	CASSGWEDGEQYF	TGTGCCAGCAGCGGGTGGGAGGACGGCGAGCAGTACTTC
12	.	.	TRBV2	TRBJ2-1	CASRDFIGEQFF	TGTGCCAGTCGGGACTTTATTGGCGAGCAGTTCTTC
13	.	.	TRBV18	TRBJ1-1	CASSPPGWTEAFF	TGTGCCAGCTCACCACCGGGGTGGACTGAAGCTTTCTTT
14	.	.	TRBV5-4	TRBJ1-3	CASSGVNSGNTIYF	TGTGCCAGCAGCGGAGTCAACTCTGGAAACACCATATATTTT
16	.	.	TRBV4-1	TRBJ1-5	CASSQTTGSSNQPQHF	TGCGCCAGCAGCCAAACCACAGGGAGTAGCAATCAGCCCCAGCATTTT
13	.	.	TRBV5-3	TRBJ1-2	CARSPAGDWGYTF	TGTGCCAGAAGCCCGGCGGGAGATTGGGGCTACACCTTC
17	TRBD1	.	TRBV5-4	TRBJ1-1	CASSLAQRGRGDTEAFF	TGTGCCAGCAGCTTGGCCCAGAGAGGCAGGGGGGACACTGAAGCTTTCTTT
15	.	.	TRBV5-1	TRBJ2-1	CASSYGGTLGNEQFF	TGCGCCAGCAGCTACGGAGGGACTTTAGGAAATGAGCAGTTCTTC
16	.	.	TRBV28	TRBJ1-1	CASSPPGKWYGTEAFF	TGTGCCAGCAGTCCTCCAGGGAAGTGGTATGGCACTGAAGCTTTCTTT
13	.	.	TRBV7-2	TRBJ2-3	CASKQPPRDTQYF	TGTGCCAGCAAACAACCTCCGAGAGATACGCAGTATTTT
17	.	few	TRBV23-1	TRBJ1-2	CASSHIPRQAKNYGYTF	TGCGCCAGCAGTCACATTCCCCGACAGGCGAAGAACTATGGCTACACCTTC
14	.	once	TRBV28	TRBJ1-1	CASSLFSGPTEAFF	TGTGCCAGCAGTTTATTTAGCGGACCCACTGAAGCTTTCTTT
14	.	once	TRBV9	TRBJ1-2	CASSEGSAQGGYTF	TGTGCCAGCAGCGAGGGCAGCGCCCAGGGAGGCTACACCTTC
15	.	.	TRBV18	TRBJ1-2	CASSPPAGGNYGYTF	TGTGCCAGCTCACCACCTGCGGGGGGTAACTATGGCTACACCTTC